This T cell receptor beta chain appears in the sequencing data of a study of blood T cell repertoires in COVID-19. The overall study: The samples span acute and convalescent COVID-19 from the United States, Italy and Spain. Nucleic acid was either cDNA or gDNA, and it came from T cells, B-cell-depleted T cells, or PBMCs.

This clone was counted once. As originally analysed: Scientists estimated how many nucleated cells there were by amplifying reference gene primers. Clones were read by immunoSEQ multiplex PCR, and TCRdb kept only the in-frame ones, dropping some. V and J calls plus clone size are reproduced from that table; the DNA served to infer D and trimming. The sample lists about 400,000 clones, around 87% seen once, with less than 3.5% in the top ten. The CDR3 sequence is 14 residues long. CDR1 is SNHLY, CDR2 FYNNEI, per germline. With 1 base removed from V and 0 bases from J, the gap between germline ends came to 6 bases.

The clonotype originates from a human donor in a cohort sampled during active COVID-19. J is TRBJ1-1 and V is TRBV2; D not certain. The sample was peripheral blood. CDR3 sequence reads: CASSEDIMNTEAFF. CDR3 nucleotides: TGTGCCAGCAGTGAAGACATTATGAACACTGAAGCTTTCTTT.